The 13 T cell receptor beta chains below all came from one sample that was sequenced in a study of tumor T cells in aggressive B-cell lymphoma. TCRdb's copy holds only in-frame clones and misses some; the assay was immunoSEQ multiplex PCR. The data contain roughly 1,200 clones, 87% of them singletons. Sequenced input: tumor tissue. The receptors come from an adult with diffuse large B cell lymphoma.

This clone was seen once. This sequence joins TRBV28 and TRBJ2-7; a possible D gene is TRBD1 (5 bases). The CDR3 sequence is 13 residues long. Germline V gives CDR1 MDHEN, CDR2 SYDVKM. Between the trimmed V and J ends, which lost 2 bases and 1 base, there was a span of 6 bases. CDR3 DNA sequence: TGTGCCAGCAGTTTACGACAGTCCTACGAGCAGTACTTC. Amino acid sequence: CASSLRQSYEQYF.

CDR3: CASSSGTGGRNSPLHF. Written as DNA, the CDR3 is TGTGCCAGCAGCTCCGGGACAGGGGGCCGGAATTCACCCCTCCACTTT. The chain has TRBV28 and TRBJ1-6, with 12 bases that match TRBD1. Per the germline V gene, CDR1 is MDHEN and CDR2 is SYDVKM. J was trimmed by 7 bases and V by 6 bases; bases with no gene match: 7. This CDR3 contains 16 residues.

This clone was found a few times. The J gene is TRBJ2-3, the V gene TRBV9, with TRBD2 matching over 7 bases. CDR1 is SGDLS, CDR2 YYNGEE, per germline. J was trimmed by 3 bases and V by 5 bases; bases with no gene match: 3. This CDR3 has 13 amino acids. This chain's CDR3 is CASSWEGTDTQYF. CDR3 DNA sequence: TGTGCCAGCAGTTGGGAGGGAACAGATACGCAGTATTTT.

The rearrangement joins TRBV27 to TRBJ2-3; possibly TRBD1 for D (5 bases). The CDR3 contains 14 residues. CDR1 is MNHEY and CDR2 is SMNVEV in the germline V gene (reference sequence). The germline V and J ends were trimmed by 5 bases and 6 bases, with 15 bases remaining between them. CDR3: CASSGAGELDTQYF. DNA for the CDR3: TGTGCCAGCAGTGGGGCCGGCGAGCTGGATACGCAGTATTTT.

V usage is TRBV6-6 and J usage is TRBJ2-5, with a tentative D call TRBD1 (5 bases). CDR1 is MNHNY, CDR2 SVGAGI, per germline (reference sequence). The CDR3 sequence is 15 residues long. Between the trimmed V and J ends, which lost 6 bases and 2 bases, there was a span of 16 bases. The CDR3 is CASSLGHLIQETQYF. CDR3 sequence (DNA): TGTGCCAGCAGCCTCGGACACCTGATACAAGAGACCCAGTACTTC.

For this clone: Sequence at one end of the junction differs from germline and may be a read error. J is TRBJ2-1 and V is TRBV29-1; D remains unclear. The CDR3 sequence is 15 residues long. CDR1 is SQVTM and CDR2 is ANQGSEA in the germline V gene. CDR3 residues: CSVENRRSSYNKQFF. The CDR3 DNA reads as TGCAGCGTTGAAAACCGAAGGAGCTCCTACAATAAGCAGTTCTTC.

The chain employs TRBV7-3 and TRBJ2-1; 8 positions match TRBD1. The germline V gene encodes CDR1 SGHTA and CDR2 FQGTGA. The CDR3 extends over 15 amino acids. The junction had 5 bases not matched to a gene; V was cut back by 5 bases and J by 2 bases. The CDR3 nucleotides read TGTGCCAGCAGCCTCCGGGACAGGCCCTACAATGAGCAGTTCTTC. Amino acids: CASSLRDRPYNEQFF.

This clone was observed a handful of times. V and J are TRBV19 and TRBJ2-1; the D gene is possibly TRBD2 (5 bases). Germline loops: CDR1 LNHDA, CDR2 SQIVND (reference sequence). Trimming removed 5 bases at V and 8 bases at J, with 16 bases between. The CDR3 length is 14 residues. CDR3 DNA: TGTGCCAGTAGTGCCAAAGGGAGTTGGGATGAGCAGTTCTTC. This sequence encodes CASSAKGSWDEQFF. The full variable domain, rest sourced from reference TRBV19 and TRBJ2-1, is DGGITQSPKYLFRKEGQNVTLSCEQNLNHDAMYWYRQDPGQGLRLIYYSQIVNDFQKGDIAEGYSVSREKKESFPLTVTSAQKNPTAFYLCASSAKGSWDEQFFGPGTRLTVL.

V is TRBV6-6 and J is TRBJ2-1; 11 bases fit TRBD1. Germline CDR1 is MNHNY and CDR2 is SVGAGI (reference sequence). This CDR3 is 15 amino acids long. J gave up 7 bases and V 8 bases, and 10 bases lay outside the gene matches. For the CDR3, the DNA is TGTGCCAGCGGACAGGACAGGGGGCCAAGGAATGAGCAGTTCTTC. It codes for CASGQDRGPRNEQFF.

The chain carries TRBV5-1 and TRBJ2-3; D is undetermined. Looked up from germline, CDR1 is SGHRS and CDR2 is YFSETQ. Trimming cost V 5 bases and J 2 bases, with 12 bases left between them. The CDR3 contains 14 residues. The CDR3 region has the DNA TGCGCCAGCAGTTTCTTACAACCCACAGATACGCAGTATTTT. Encoded protein: CASSFLQPTDTQYF.

This chain links TRBV7-9 with TRBJ1-4; possibly TRBD1 for D (6 bases). The CDR3 loop spans 13 amino acids. The V gene lost 4 bases and the J gene lost 8 bases, with 11 bases spanning the gap. Germline CDR1 and CDR2: SEHNR and FQNEAQ (reference sequence). CDR3 in DNA: TGTGCCAGCAGCTACAGGGAAGGGGAAAAACTGTTTTTT. This codes for CASSYREGEKLFF.

This chain connects TRBV5-1 to TRBJ1-4; TRBD1 aligns across 8 bases. The CDR3 sequence is 14 residues long. CDR1 and CDR2 from the germline V gene are SGHRS and YFSETQ. V trimming: 3 bases; J trimming: 7 bases; junction bases outside the gene matches: 5. CDR3 loop: CASSSDREVEKLFF. CDR3 DNA sequence: TGCGCCAGCAGCTCGGACAGGGAGGTTGAAAAACTGTTTTTT.

The chain is built from TRBV9 and TRBJ2-1; D may be TRBD1 (6 bases). With 3 bases removed from V and 0 bases from J, the gap between germline ends came to 16 bases. This CDR3 spans 17 amino acids. Germline-derived CDR1 and CDR2 are SGDLS and YYNGEE. The CDR3 spells CASSASRDILSYNEQFF. CDR3 DNA: TGTGCCAGCAGCGCATCCCGGGACATACTCTCCTACAATGAGCAGTTCTTC.